This T cell receptor (beta chain) was obtained from a study of STAT5B mutations in CD4+ large granular lymphocyte leukemia. Whole-study findings and limits: Patient CD4-sorted repertoires stayed more clonal than healthy ones after leukemic-clone removal.

Original processing methods: A productive frequency of 2.59 x 10-5 was the lowest detectable. The table came from immunoSEQ multiplex PCR; TCRdb's copy has only in-frame clones and leaves some out. The V and J calls and clone size come from that table; D and trimming were worked out from the DNA. The sample has around 47,000 clones; more than 65% are singletons. Germline V gene lookup returns CDR1 MNHEY and CDR2 SVGAGI. This CDR3 region has 13 residues. With 6 bases removed from V and 2 bases from J, the gap between germline ends came to 10 bases. A remark on this clone: What it binds is not known.

V usage is TRBV6-5 and J usage is TRBJ1-1; D gene uncertain. This TCR was sampled from a human donor in good health. The specimen was CD4+ T cells from blood buffy coats. CDR3 sequence (DNA): TGTGCCAGCAGCCCCACATCAAACACTGAAGCTTTCTTT. The encoded protein is CASSPTSNTEAFF.